Listed here are 21 T cell receptor beta chains from one sample, sequenced in a study of metastatic and nonmetastatic thyroid tumors. Among the patients, none had received any treatment before thyroid surgery. TCRdb re-clonotyped the PCR reads via MiXCR. The sample holds tens of thousands of clones, over 12% seen once. Input material: blood. Receptors originate from a male donor with papillary thyroid cancer or a benign thyroid nodule (not recorded which). Some clones in this sample may be carry-over from other donors' samples.

The table lists this clone with many counts. The chain uses TRBV6-1 and TRBJ1-5; 9 bases align to TRBD1. The V segment lost 3 bases and the J segment 2 bases; nucleotides outside the gene matches: 8. The CDR3 has 17 residues. Germline loops: CDR1 MNHNS, CDR2 SASEGT. CDR3 sequence reads: CASSDLNRGRGNQPQHF. Written as DNA, the CDR3 is TGTGCCAGCAGTGACCTCAACAGGGGGCGAGGCAATCAGCCCCAGCATTTT.

This clone was seen many times. The J gene is TRBJ1-2, the V gene TRBV20-1; 9 positions match TRBD1. Germline trimming cut 4 bases from V and 4 bases from J; bases unmatched to any gene: 7. Looked up from germline, CDR1 is DFQATT and CDR2 is SNEGSKA (reference sequence). The CDR3 length is 14 residues. CDR3 loop: CSATYRGRGYGYTF. Here the CDR3 DNA reads TGCAGTGCTACCTACAGGGGGCGCGGCTATGGCTACACCTTC.

The table lists this clone with many counts. The rearrangement joins TRBV28 to TRBJ2-7; no reliable D call. V was shortened by 10 bases and J by 2 bases, with 12 bases between the two germline ends. The CDR3 extends over 12 amino acids. CDR1 and CDR2 from the germline V gene are MDHEN and SYDVKM. Here the CDR3 DNA reads TGTGCCACCAAGGCCGGCCCCTACGAGCAGTACGTC. Encoded protein: CATKAGPYEQYV.

This clone was seen repeatedly, ten times or more. The V gene is TRBV6-4, the J gene TRBJ1-1; D unclear. The CDR3 length is 14 residues. Trimming shortened V by 0 bases and J by 4 bases, and 9 bases separated the two germline ends. The germline V gene encodes CDR1 MRHNA and CDR2 SNTAGT. CDR3 sequence reads: CASSDSLWGTEAFF. In DNA form, the CDR3 reads TGTGCCAGCAGTGACTCCTTGTGGGGCACTGAAGCTTTCTTT.

This clone was recorded many times. V and J are TRBV4-1 and TRBJ1-5; no clear D gene. Germline V CDR1 and CDR2: MGHRA, YSYEKL. V lost 3 bases, J lost 7 bases, and 13 bases lay in between. This CDR3 has 14 residues. DNA of the CDR3: TGCGCCAGCAGCCATCCAGCATCACGACAGCCCCAGCATTTT. Its protein product is CASSHPASRQPQHF.

The chain uses TRBV20-1 and TRBJ2-7; TRBD1 matches at 8 bases. This CDR3 has 15 residues. J lost 2 bases, V lost 1 base, and 7 bases had no gene match. Germline V gene sequence: CDR1 DFQATT, CDR2 SNEGSKA (reference sequence). CDR3 nucleotides: TGCAGTGCTAGAGGCCGCGGACAGGGAACCTACGAGCAGTACTTC. It is translated as CSARGRGQGTYEQYF.

This clone was seen ten or more times. The chain joins TRBV6-5 to TRBJ1-1; D call uncertain. Between the trimmed V and J ends, which lost 0 bases and 6 bases, there was a span of 14 bases. Germline V gene data show CDR1 as MNHEY and CDR2 as SVGAGI. The length of the CDR3 is 15 residues. CDR3 residues: CASSYSMNPGAEAFF. The CDR3 coding sequence is TGTGCCAGCAGTTACTCGATGAACCCGGGTGCTGAAGCTTTCTTT.

As regards this clone: Relative to the germline gene, one junction end is altered; a read error may explain this. This chain links TRBV12-3 or TRBV12-4 with TRBJ1-4, with a tentative D call TRBD1 (5 bases). The CDR3 runs 14 residues. CDR3 loop: CVSSFQQWGEKLFF. CDR3 sequence (DNA): TGTGTCAGCAGTTTTCAACAGTGGGGCGAAAAACTGTTTTTT.

The chain carries TRBV20-1 and TRBJ2-7, with TRBD2 identical over 8 bases. V dropped 5 bases and J dropped 5; count of bases not matched to a gene: 11. CDR1 is DFQATT and CDR2 is SNEGSKA in the germline V gene (reference sequence). This CDR3 is 14 amino acids long. Here the CDR3 DNA reads TGCAGTGCTGGAGTTACTAGCGGTAACCACGAGCAGTACTTC. This gives the protein CSAGVTSGNHEQYF.

This clone was counted at least ten times. This chain links TRBV7-2 with TRBJ2-5; the D is unclear. V was cut by 3 bases and J by 3 bases, with 8 bases left in between. This CDR3 comprises 13 residues. Per germline, CDR1 SGHTA and CDR2 FQGNSA. This chain's CDR3 is CASSFYREETQYF. DNA of the CDR3: TGTGCCAGCAGCTTTTATCGGGAAGAGACCCAGTACTTC.

The genes are TRBV30 and TRBJ1-2; D remains ambiguous. Germline V gene sequence: CDR1 GTSNPN, CDR2 SVGIG (reference sequence). The V and J ends lost 0 bases and 4 bases respectively, with 9 bases between them. The CDR3 covers 13 residues. CDR3 sequence: CAWSVGLTYGYTF. CDR3 DNA sequence: TGTGCCTGGAGTGTAGGACTCACCTATGGCTACACCTTC.

Comments on this clone: A much larger clone lies one base from this, so it may be a read error. This CDR3 is also generated by other DNA sequences in the sample. The chain couples TRBV7-2 to TRBJ1-4; D perhaps matches TRBD1 (6 bases). Germline V CDR1 and CDR2: SGHTA, FQGNSA. V was shortened by 3 bases and J by 6 bases, with 11 bases between the two germline ends. The CDR3 spans 14 residues. CDR3 sequence (DNA): TGTGCCAGCAGCTTTACAGGGACGGATGAAAAACTGTTTTTT. Translation: CASSFTGTDEKLFF.

This clone was recorded many times. The CDR3 DNA reads TGCGCCAGCAATCTAGGGAACACTGAAGCTTTCTTT. Its translation is CASNLGNTEAFF. The V call is TRBV5-1, the J call TRBJ1-1; D is uncertain. The CDR3 consists of 12 residues. The germline gives CDR1 SGHRS, CDR2 YFSETQ. Trimming removed 6 bases at V and 1 base at J, with 7 bases between.

This clone occurred many times. A much larger clone is a single base away; this may be a read error. The V gene is TRBV5-1, the J gene TRBJ2-5; D perhaps matches TRBD1 (6 bases). Germline CDR1 reads SGHRS; CDR2 reads YFSETQ. The CDR3 length is 17 residues. This CDR3 reads CASGLVQGDGLGETQYF. DNA of the CDR3: TGCGCCAGCGGCTTGGTACAGGGTGACGGCTTGGGAGAGACCCAGTACTTC.

Many counts were recorded for this clone. The rearrangement links TRBV6-6 to TRBJ2-3; TRBD1 might be the D (5 bases). This CDR3 region has 17 residues. The germline V gene has CDR1 MNHNY and CDR2 SVGAGI (reference sequence). The V end lost 8 bases, the J end lost 0 bases, and 21 bases lay between the germline ends. The CDR3 sequence: CASPPFEQATSTDTQYF. For the CDR3, the DNA is TGTGCCAGCCCTCCCTTTGAACAGGCCACTAGCACAGATACGCAGTATTTT.

There are a few counts of this clone. The rearrangement joins TRBV27 to TRBJ2-3, with 9 bases lining up with TRBD1. CDR1 is MNHEY and CDR2 is SMNVEV in the germline V gene (reference sequence). V gave up 6 bases and J gave up 11 bases; unmatched junction bases: 9. The CDR3 sequence is 13 residues long. The CDR3: CASRTGGLVKQYF. The CDR3 DNA is TGTGCCAGCAGGACAGGGGGGCTGGTGAAGCAGTATTTT.

In this sample, this clone turned up many times. The CDR3 nucleotides are TGTGCCAGCAGCTCCTCGTACGGCACAGATACGCAGTATTTT. Its translation: CASSSSYGTDTQYF. The chain employs TRBV7-9 and TRBJ2-3; D not certain. Trimming shortened V by 4 bases and J by 1 base, and 9 bases separated the two germline ends. This CDR3 has 14 residues. CDR1 and CDR2 (germline): SEHNR, FQNEAQ (reference sequence).

This clone was observed at least ten times. The chain couples TRBV6-4 to TRBJ2-3, with 10 bases fitting TRBD2. J gave up 1 base and V 8 bases, and 0 bases lay outside the gene matches. Germline V CDR1 and CDR2: MRHNA, SNTAGT. The CDR3 extends over 13 amino acids. The CDR3 region is CASGTSGTDTQYF. As DNA, the CDR3 is TGTGCCAGCGGGACTAGCGGCACAGATACGCAGTATTTT.

The genes are TRBV20-1 and TRBJ1-2; D uncertain. CDR3 size: 12 residues. V lost 6 bases and J 5 bases, leaving 13 bases between the germline ends. The germline V gene encodes CDR1 DFQATT and CDR2 SNEGSKA (reference sequence). CDR3 sequence reads: CSARWGRYGYTF. The CDR3 DNA follows: TGCAGTGCCAGGTGGGGAAGATATGGCTACACCTTC.

The chain recombines TRBV20-1 with TRBJ2-3; weak D call: TRBD2 (6 bases). The CDR3 runs to 16 residues. The germline V gene encodes CDR1 DFQATT and CDR2 SNEGSKA (reference sequence). Trimming pared 2 bases from V and 1 base from J, leaving 16 bases between. CDR3 loop: CSARYHGGKGTDTQYF. Written as DNA, the CDR3 is TGCAGTGCTAGATATCATGGCGGGAAGGGCACAGATACGCAGTATTTT.

This clone has a count of ten or more. The junction differs from germline at one of its ends, possibly a read error. The rearrangement joins TRBV4-1 to TRBJ1-6; weak D call: TRBD1 (5 bases). In germline, CDR1 is MGHRA, CDR2 YSYEKL. This CDR3 comprises 17 residues. CDR3 region: CASSQVLGRAYSSPLHF. CDR3 coding DNA: TGCGCCAGCAGCCAAGTATTAGGCAGGGCTTATAGTTCACCCCTCCACTTT.